Following are 26 T cell receptor beta chains from one sample sequenced in a study of shared clonotypes between healthy human individuals. Here immunoSEQ multiplex PCR was the method, and the copy in TCRdb shows in-frame clones only, minus some. The table lists some 350,000 clones, roughly 70% of them singletons, with 10% in the top ten. Sequencing was performed on memory CD4+ T cells sorted from blood. Subset specified: CD45RA-negative fraction. All receptors derive from a man under 40 in good health.

Note on this clone: One end of the junction fails to match germline, which may point to a read error. The chain has TRBV15 and TRBJ2-7; perhaps TRBD2 as D (6 bases). The CDR3 sequence is 14 residues long. Germline CDR1 and CDR2: LNHNV and YYDKDF (reference sequence). Here the CDR3 reads CATSRETSNYGQYF. The CDR3 DNA reads as TGTGCCACCAGCAGAGAGACTAGTAACTACGGGCAGTACTTC.

The J gene is TRBJ2-7, the V gene TRBV28, with 12 bases matching TRBD2. The CDR3 has 17 residues. Germline-derived CDR1 and CDR2 are MDHEN and SYDVKM. V was pared by 1 base and J by 2 bases, with 6 bases of the junction left unmatched. The CDR3 spells CASSLSLGTSGPYEQYF. The CDR3 coding sequence is TGTGCCAGCAGTTTATCGCTAGGGACTAGCGGGCCCTACGAGCAGTACTTC.

The chain links TRBV10-2 to TRBJ1-3; D ambiguous. The CDR3 is 14 residues long. V lost 7 bases and J lost 4, with 14 bases in between. The germline gives CDR1 WSHSY, CDR2 SAAADI. The DNA for the CDR3 is TGCGCCAGCACCGGAACAGAAACCGGAAACACCATATATTTT. Its protein product is CASTGTETGNTIYF.

This rearrangement joins TRBV28 to TRBJ2-7; 9 bases agree with TRBD2. The V gene's germline CDR1 is MDHEN and CDR2 SYDVKM. V was pared by 6 bases and J by 1 base, with 7 bases of the junction left unmatched. CDR3 length: 15 residues. CDR3 sequence reads: CASREREVGSYEQYF. CDR3 sequence (DNA): TGTGCCAGCAGGGAGCGGGAGGTTGGGTCCTACGAGCAGTACTTC.

This clone has just a few counts. The V call is TRBV6-1, the J call TRBJ2-7; D remains ambiguous. The CDR3 is made up of 11 amino acids. Germline loops: CDR1 MNHNS, CDR2 SASEGT. Trimming pared 5 bases from V and 7 bases from J, leaving 9 bases between. The CDR3 bases are TGTGCCAGCAGTTCCCGTTCGGAGCAGTACTTC. Its protein product is CASSSRSEQYF.

This chain joins TRBV5-6 and TRBJ2-2; 8 bases map to TRBD2. Germline loops: CDR1 SGHDT, CDR2 YYEEEE. With 4 bases clipped from V and 4 bases from J, the junction kept 12 bases outside the gene matches. This CDR3 spans 17 amino acids. CDR3 nucleotides: TGTGCCAGCAGCCCCCTCGCCGGGAGGGCCAGCACCGGGGAGCTGTTTTTT. Residues: CASSPLAGRASTGELFF. The full variable domain, with the rest looked up from reference TRBV5-6 and TRBJ2-2, is DAGVTQSPTHLIKTRGQQVTLRCSPKSGHDTVSWYQQALGQGPQFIFQYYEEEERQRGNFPDRFSGHQFPNYSSELNVNALLLGDSALYLCASSPLAGRASTGELFFGEGSRLTVL.

This clone was counted a single time. The chain has TRBV7-9 and TRBJ2-7; D is uncertain. V shed 5 bases and J shed 1 base, with 15 bases lying between them. The germline V gene encodes CDR1 SEHNR and CDR2 FQNEAQ (reference sequence). The CDR3 covers 15 residues. The CDR3 sequence is CASSPPLTSSYEQYF. As DNA, the CDR3 is TGTGCCAGCAGCCCCCCCCTTACAAGTTCCTACGAGCAGTACTTC. Full variable domain (rest looked up from reference TRBV7-9 and TRBJ2-7): DTGVSQNPRHKITKRGQNVTFRCDPISEHNRLYWYRQTLGQGPEFLTYFQNEAQLEKSRLLSDRFSAERPKGSFSTLEIQRTEQGDSAMYLCASSPPLTSSYEQYFGPGTRLTVT.

V gene TRBV6-1 combines with J gene TRBJ1-5; the D gene is possibly TRBD1 (5 bases). From germline, CDR1 is MNHNS and CDR2 SASEGT. Trimming cost V 7 bases and J 6 bases, with 13 bases left between them. The CDR3 length is 13 residues. The CDR3 sequence: CASTGDLGQPQHF. The CDR3 nucleotides are TGTGCCAGCACTGGGGACCTAGGTCAGCCCCAGCATTTT.

This chain uses TRBV28 with TRBJ1-2; 7 bases line up with TRBD1. CDR3 length equals 14 residues. From germline, CDR1 is MDHEN and CDR2 SYDVKM. V gave up 7 bases and J gave up 4 bases; unmatched junction bases: 9. Here the CDR3 DNA reads TGTGCCAGCAACAGGGGAGGACGGAGCTATGGCTACACCTTC. As protein: CASNRGGRSYGYTF.

Remarks on this clone: Only one base separates this from a far larger clonotype, so it likely reflects a read error. The rearrangement uses TRBV10-2 and TRBJ2-1; 8 bases are shared with TRBD2. The germline CDR1 and CDR2 sequences are WSHSY and SAAADI. V gave up 10 bases and J gave up 4 bases; unmatched junction bases: 12. The CDR3 is 15 residues long. This CDR3 reads CANAGWTSSYNEQFF. CDR3 in DNA: TGCGCCAACGCTGGGTGGACTAGCAGTTACAATGAGCAGTTCTTC.

The V and J genes are TRBV5-4 and TRBJ2-1; tentative D call: TRBD1 (5 bases). V lost 4 bases and J lost 4, with 18 bases in between. The V gene's germline CDR1 is SGHNT and CDR2 YYREEE (reference sequence). The CDR3 consists of 16 residues. CDR3 in amino acids: CASSLKTPAGYNEQFF. The CDR3 region has the DNA TGTGCCAGCAGCCTAAAAACCCCGGCAGGGTACAATGAGCAGTTCTTC.

The rearrangement uses TRBV25-1 and TRBJ2-7; D uncertain. Trimming took 7 bases from V and 5 from J, leaving 18 bases between them. Germline CDR1 MGHDK, CDR2 SYGVNS. This CDR3 spans 14 amino acids. CDR3 residues: CASTENTVPNEQYF. CDR3 bases: TGTGCCAGCACCGAGAACACAGTCCCTAACGAGCAGTACTTC.

The chain couples TRBV5-1 to TRBJ2-2; possibly TRBD2 for D (6 bases). Trimming pared 1 base from V and 7 bases from J, leaving 14 bases between. Germline lookup yields CDR1 SGHRS and CDR2 YFSETQ. This CDR3 contains 15 residues. The CDR3 sequence: CASSLFSGANGELFF. For the CDR3, the DNA is TGCGCCAGCAGCTTGTTTTCGGGAGCCAACGGGGAGCTGTTTTTT.

The chain is built from TRBV10-1 and TRBJ2-1; 10 nucleotides line up with TRBD1. The J segment lost 7 bases and the V segment lost 6 bases, leaving 15 bases of the junction unmatched. Germline V CDR1 and CDR2: WNHNN, SYGVQD (reference sequence). The CDR3 extends over 17 amino acids. The CDR3 DNA reads as TGCGCCAGCAGCGACGTTACACGACAGGGGGCGAGAAATGAGCAGTTCTTC. This gives the protein CASSDVTRQGARNEQFF.

The chain recombines TRBV9 with TRBJ2-3; perhaps D is TRBD1 or TRBD2 (5 bases each). Germline CDR1 and CDR2: SGDLS and YYNGEE. This CDR3 region has 16 residues. V was clipped by 3 bases and J by 3 bases, with 17 bases between them. CDR3 region: CASSAGRRGVTDTQYF. In DNA form, the CDR3 reads TGTGCCAGCAGCGCCGGACGGCGAGGGGTGACAGATACGCAGTATTTT.

V is TRBV5-5 and J is TRBJ1-3; D is unresolved. The germline V gene has CDR1 SGHKS and CDR2 YYEKEE (reference sequence). The length of the CDR3 is 18 residues. V shed 1 base and J shed 0 bases, with 17 bases lying between them. CDR3 DNA sequence: TGTGCCAGCAGCTTGAGCACGGTCAGAACTAGCTCTGGAAACACCATATATTTT. Translating gives CASSLSTVRTSSGNTIYF.

CDR3 residues: CSTTSTGATEETQYF. In DNA form, the CDR3 reads TGCAGCACGACGTCGACAGGAGCAACCGAAGAGACCCAGTACTTC. The gene calls are TRBV29-1 and TRBJ2-5, with TRBD1 as a possible D gene (6 bases). The CDR3 consists of 15 residues. V was pared by 8 bases and J by 3 bases, with 22 bases between. Per germline, CDR1 SQVTM and CDR2 ANQGSEA.

As to this clone: The sample contains more than one DNA sequence encoding this CDR3. The chain links TRBV19 to TRBJ1-5; TRBD1 matches 8 bases. V shed 5 bases and J 5 bases; nucleotides not matched to a gene: 2. In germline, CDR1 is LNHDA, CDR2 SQIVND (reference sequence). CDR3 length: 13 amino acids. Here the CDR3 DNA reads TGTGCCAGTAGTCCGGACAGGGATCAGCCCCAGCATTTT. This sequence encodes CASSPDRDQPQHF.

The chain couples TRBV7-8 to TRBJ2-1, with 8 bases aligning to TRBD2. V trimming: 4 bases; J trimming: 4 bases; junction bases outside the gene matches: 9. The CDR3 contains 16 residues. CDR1 and CDR2 (germline): SGHVS, FQNEAQ. This chain's CDR3 is CASSSLHGRAYNEQFF. The CDR3 DNA sequence: TGTGCCAGCAGCTCCCTCCACGGGAGGGCTTACAATGAGCAGTTCTTC.

This chain joins TRBV6-5 and TRBJ1-5; D is perhaps TRBD1 (5 bases). The ends were cut back, 7 bases at V and 6 bases at J, with 16 bases in the middle. CDR3 length: 14 residues. Germline CDR1 MNHEY, CDR2 SVGAGI. The CDR3 sequence is CASTPGPKGQPQHF. CDR3 nucleotides: TGTGCCAGCACTCCGGGACCCAAGGGTCAGCCCCAGCATTTT.

The chain employs TRBV15 and TRBJ1-1; TRBD1 matches 10 bases. The CDR3 runs to 14 residues. The junction had 3 bases not matched to a gene; V was cut back by 1 base and J by 7 bases. Germline values: CDR1 LNHNV, CDR2 YYDKDF (reference sequence). CDR3 nucleotide sequence: TGTGCCACCAGCAGAGCGGGACAGGGGAATGAAGCTTTCTTT. It specifies CATSRAGQGNEAFF.

This chain joins TRBV27 and TRBJ2-7, with 9 positions matching TRBD1. The CDR3 totals 15 residues. J was trimmed by 2 bases and V by 0 bases; bases with no gene match: 2. Germline V CDR1 and CDR2: MNHEY, SMNVEV (reference sequence). The CDR3 DNA sequence: TGTGCCAGCAGTTTATCTACAGGGGGCGCCTACGAGCAGTACTTC. This codes for CASSLSTGGAYEQYF.

The CDR3 loop reads CSVQSGGVWETQYF. CDR3 nucleotide sequence: TGCAGCGTTCAATCCGGGGGAGTCTGGGAGACCCAGTACTTC. The chain has TRBV29-1 and TRBJ2-5, with D perhaps TRBD2 (6 bases). The CDR3 runs to 14 residues. V was trimmed by 5 bases and J by 5 bases, leaving 18 bases between them. CDR1 and CDR2 (germline): SQVTM, ANQGSEA. The full variable domain, its missing parts supplied by reference TRBV29-1 and TRBJ2-5, is SAVISQKPSRDICQRGTSLTIQCQVDSQVTMMFWYRQQPGQSLTLIATANQGSEATYESGFVIDKFPISRPNLTFSTLTVSNMSPEDSSIYLCSVQSGGVWETQYFGPGTRLLVL.

This clone was observed a handful of times. Other DNA sequences in this sample translate to the same CDR3. This sequence joins TRBV7-9 and TRBJ1-1; no definite D call. V lost 2 bases to trimming and J lost 4 bases, with 5 bases between them. The germline V gene has CDR1 SEHNR and CDR2 FQNEAQ (reference sequence). The CDR3 loop spans 12 amino acids. The CDR3 bases are TGTGCCAGCAGCTTATTTTCCACTGAAGCTTTCTTT. Amino acid sequence: CASSLFSTEAFF.

The V call is TRBV7-6, the J call TRBJ2-3, with D possibly being TRBD2 (5 bases). The germline gives CDR1 SGHVS, CDR2 FNYEAQ. The CDR3 has 15 amino acids. Trimming shortened V by 1 base and J by 3 bases, and 11 bases separated the two germline ends. The CDR3 sequence: CASSLGTGKTDTQYF. CDR3 coding DNA: TGTGCCAGCAGCTTAGGGACGGGAAAGACAGATACGCAGTATTTT. Full variable domain (outside the CDR3, taken from reference TRBV7-6 and TRBJ2-3): GAGVSQSPRYKVTKRGQDVALRCDPISGHVSLYWYRQALGQGPEFLTYFNYEAQQDKSGLPNDRFSAERPEGSISTLTIQRTEQRDSAMYRCASSLGTGKTDTQYFGPGTRLTVL.

CDR3 nucleotides: TGTGCCAGCAGTCCCAGCGGGAGGCTAGGAGAGACCCAGTACTTC. Its protein is CASSPSGRLGETQYF. V and J are TRBV5-4 and TRBJ2-5; 9 bases are shared with TRBD2. Germline assignment: CDR1 SGHNT and CDR2 YYREEE (reference sequence). V gave up 5 bases and J gave up 4 bases; unmatched junction bases: 9. This CDR3 comprises 15 residues.